This entry describes one TCR beta chain. As handled by the study authors: Reference gene primer amplification in the assay estimated nucleated cell counts. Sequencing used immunoSEQ multiplex PCR; TCRdb keeps in-frame clones, though not all of them. That table gives V, J and clone size, and the DNA gave D and trimming. There are about 310,000 clones in the sample; about 87% occur only once, and roughly 8% lies in the top ten. The data are from a study of blood T cell repertoires in COVID-19. For the study at large: COVID-19 samples from acute and convalescent phases originated in the United States, Italy and Spain. Sources were T cells, B-cell-depleted T cells, or PBMCs; the material itself was cDNA or gDNA.

V lost 3 bases to trimming and J lost 2 bases; unmatched junction nucleotides: 3. There are 13 residues in the CDR3. Germline CDR1 reads GTSNPN; CDR2 reads SVGIG (reference sequence). The specimen was peripheral blood. V gene TRBV30 combines with J gene TRBJ1-1, with 7 bases aligning to TRBD1. The TCR was taken from a woman in her fifties or sixties who had recovered from COVID-19. CDR3 protein: CAWSGQANTEAFF. The CDR3 DNA reads TGTGCCTGGAGCGGACAGGCAAACACTGAAGCTTTCTTT.